A selection of T cell receptor beta chains follows, all from one sample in a study of identical twins. TCRdb recomputed calls from the 5' RACE reads with MiXCR, one row per CDR3 protein. In the table there are roughly 250,000 distinct CDR3 sequences, over 12% of which are singletons. The sequencing input was memory (CD45RO+) T cells sorted from blood. The receptor source for this set is a young woman in good health. CDR3s include the opening cysteine and the closing phenylalanine or tryptophan. Each record gives: J gene, D gene, CDR3 length, clone size, V gene, CDR3 protein, CDR3 DNA. The D gene is left open where the match is weak. The size entry is marked missing in some rows and otherwise reads once, few, many or a size class.

>TRBJ1-1|-|14|few|TRBV10-3
CAISESGGNTEAFF
TGTGCCATCAGTGAGTCTGGAGGGAACACTGAAGCTTTCTTT
>TRBJ2-6|-|15|-|TRBV9
CASSVAAPRLNVLTF
TGTGCCAGCAGCGTAGCGGCTCCCAGATTAAACGTCCTGACTTTC
>TRBJ2-2|-|15|few|TRBV6-1
CASSDGLLNTGELFF
TGTGCCAGCAGTGATGGACTCCTGAACACCGGGGAGCTGTTTTTT
>TRBJ1-5|-|12|few|TRBV7-9
CASNRDNQPQHF
TGTGCCAGCAACCGAGACAATCAGCCCCAGCATTTT
>TRBJ2-7|TRBD2|15|-|TRBV11-2
CASSPSTSDIYEQYF
TGTGCCAGCAGCCCCTCGACTAGCGATATCTACGAGCAGTACTTC
>TRBJ1-4|-|15|-|TRBV5-1
CASSLSAVGGEKLFF
TGCGCCAGCAGCTTGTCGGCAGTCGGTGGTGAAAAACTGTTTTTT
>TRBJ1-1|-|13|many|TRBV3-1
CASSHFGNTEAFF
TGTGCCAGCAGCCATTTTGGTAACACTGAAGCTTTCTTT
>TRBJ2-3|TRBD1|15|many|TRBV6-1
CASKQGITSTDTQYF
TGTGCCAGCAAACAGGGGATTACTAGCACAGATACGCAGTATTTT
>TRBJ2-4|-|12|-|TRBV20-1
CSAGTGQNIQYF
TGCAGTGCTGGAACTGGTCAAAACATTCAGTACTTC
>TRBJ2-3|-|16|-|TRBV7-2
CASSLDLGLAADTQYF
TGTGCCAGCAGCTTAGATTTGGGGCTAGCAGCAGATACGCAGTATTTT
>TRBJ1-6|-|15|-|TRBV7-9
CASSHDSSYNSPLHF
TGTGCCAGCTCTCACGACAGTTCCTATAATTCACCCCTCCACTTT
>TRBJ2-5|TRBD2|14|-|TRBV20-1
CSASPSGIGETQYF
TGCAGTGCTAGTCCTAGCGGGATTGGAGAGACCCAGTACTTC
>TRBJ2-1|TRBD1|16|-|TRBV4-3
CASSQDYRGPGTEQFF
TGCGCCAGCAGCCAAGATTACAGGGGCCCCGGGACTGAGCAGTTCTTC
>TRBJ2-1|-|14|few|TRBV18
CASSPPLTNNEQFF
TGTGCCAGCTCACCGCCTTTGACCAACAATGAGCAGTTCTTC
>TRBJ2-7|-|15|few|TRBV2
CASRGGLGKGREQYF
TGTGCCAGCAGGGGGGGACTGGGGAAAGGGAGAGAGCAGTACTTC
>TRBJ2-3|-|16|many|TRBV3-1
CASSLLPGGGTDTQYF
TGTGCCAGCAGCCTACTCCCCGGGGGTGGCACAGATACGCAGTATTTT
>TRBJ2-1|TRBD2|15|-|TRBV2
CASRRSSGGNNEQFF
TGTGCCAGCAGGAGGTCTAGCGGGGGCAACAATGAGCAGTTCTTC
>TRBJ1-2|TRBD1|14|many|TRBV5-1
CASSLGTGGYGYTF
TGCGCCAGCAGCTTGGGGACAGGGGGCTATGGCTACACCTTC
>TRBJ2-7|TRBD1|14|few|TRBV6-5
CASSYWDRIYEQYF
TGTGCCAGCAGTTACTGGGACAGAATCTACGAGCAGTACTTC
>TRBJ2-1|TRBD2|18|many|TRBV6-2/TRBV6-3
CASTSGLAGGAAYNEQFF
TGTGCCAGCACCTCAGGACTAGCGGGGGGGGCCGCCTACAATGAGCAGTTCTTC
>TRBJ2-3|-|15|few|TRBV24-1
CATSDSRSFTDTQYF
TGTGCCACCAGTGACTCCCGCTCCTTCACAGATACGCAGTATTTT
>TRBJ2-5|-|16|-|TRBV5-1
CASSLSPRGNQETQYF
TGCGCCAGCAGCTTATCGCCGAGGGGCAATCAAGAGACCCAGTACTTC